This entry is about one T cell receptor (beta chain). The antigen remains undetermined. This entry is derived from a study of CD8+ T cells in alopecia areata. Specified treatment: oral pan-JAK inhibitor, 5-10 mg twice daily. After isolation, RNA underwent reverse transcription to generate cDNA as the sequencing template. The table came from immunoSEQ multiplex PCR; TCRdb's copy has only in-frame clones and leaves some out. The sample contains fewer than 250,000 clones, roughly three fifths of which appear only once. Trimming at V came to 0 bases and at J to 0 bases, leaving 14 bases not matched to a gene. Germline V gene lookup returns CDR1 GTSNPN and CDR2 SVGIG (reference sequence). The CDR3 runs to 19 residues. Broader study findings: Especially in alopecia totalis/universalis, lesional scalp showed greater clonality than normal scalp did.

This specimen was CD4+ T cells sorted from blood, taken at week 4, from a patient treated with tofacitinib. This sequence originates from a human donor with alopecia areata. The chain is built from TRBV30 and TRBJ2-5, with TRBD2 matching over 9 bases. The CDR3 spells CAWSVKLGSGRPHQETQYF. The CDR3 DNA is TGTGCCTGGAGTGTAAAACTTGGTAGCGGGAGACCTCACCAAGAGACCCAGTACTTC.